This TCR beta chain derives from a study of blood T cell repertoires in COVID-19. Study context: T cells, B-cell-depleted T cells, or PBMCs supplied cDNA or gDNA.

V was pared by 6 bases and J by 2 bases, with 11 bases between. This CDR3 contains 13 residues. The germline CDR1 and CDR2 sequences are MGHRA and YSYEKL. As processed by the authors: Estimates of nucleated cell counts were drawn from the amplification of reference gene primers. Measured with immunoSEQ multiplex PCR; TCRdb has only the in-frame clones, and not every one. The V and J calls and clone size were taken over from that table, and D and trimming were inferred from the DNA. The table lists about 130,000 clones, around 83% of them singletons. This clonotype was sampled from a man aged 35-49 years with active or convalescent COVID-19. Source material: peripheral blood. The chain couples TRBV4-1 to TRBJ2-7; no definite D call. For the CDR3, the DNA is TGCGCCAGCAGTCTCACAGATACCTACGAGCAGTACTTC. Its translation: CASSLTDTYEQYF.